What follows are 18 T cell receptor beta chains derived from one specimen sequenced in a study of T cell responses to AZD1222 COVID-19 vaccine. TCRdb keeps only in-frame clones here, not all; method: immunoSEQ multiplex PCR. This table has some 140,000 clones, approximately 93% appearing once. The input for sequencing was peripheral blood, taken on day 0 of AZD1222 vaccination. The receptors come from an adult in good health.

The J gene is TRBJ1-1, the V gene TRBV14; 8 bases are shared with TRBD1. With V trimmed by 4 bases and J by 5 bases, 6 bases remained unmatched. Germline-derived CDR1 and CDR2 are SGHDN and FVKESK. The CDR3 totals 14 residues. The CDR3 is CASSLGQGLTEAFF. CDR3 in DNA: TGTGCCAGCAGCCTAGGACAGGGATTAACTGAAGCTTTCTTT.

J is TRBJ1-1 and V is TRBV19, with D possibly TRBD1 on 5 matching bases. The CDR3 length is 13 residues. The germline V and J ends were trimmed by 6 bases and 4 bases, with 12 bases remaining between them. Per the germline V gene, CDR1 is LNHDA and CDR2 is SQIVND (reference sequence). The DNA for the CDR3 is TGTGCCAGTAGGCAGGGTGGATCCACTGAAGCTTTCTTT. Translation: CASRQGGSTEAFF.

The CDR3 bases are TGCAGCTCGGGGAGCTCCTACGAGCAGTACTTC. Translated: CSSGSSYEQYF. The chain carries TRBV20-1 and TRBJ2-7; a possible D gene is TRBD2 (5 bases). The CDR3 length is 11 residues. From germline, CDR1 is DFQATT and CDR2 SNEGSKA (reference sequence).

This clone was observed many times. This chain uses TRBV13 with TRBJ2-7; D ambiguous. The CDR3 contains 15 residues. Trimming shortened V by 0 bases and J by 2 bases, and 11 bases separated the two germline ends. The germline V gene encodes CDR1 PRHDT and CDR2 FYEKMQ (reference sequence). The CDR3, as DNA: TGTGCCAGCAGCTTAGGGCCCGGCAGAGCCTACGAGCAGTACTTC. As protein: CASSLGPGRAYEQYF.

This sequence joins TRBV25-1 and TRBJ1-4; D call uncertain. The germline V and J ends were trimmed by 2 bases and 5 bases, with 21 bases remaining between them. Germline lookup yields CDR1 MGHDK and CDR2 SYGVNS. This CDR3 is built from 18 residues. The CDR3 region has the DNA TGTGCCAGCAGTGAAGAAAGTGTCTTTGACGGACTAAATGAAAAACTGTTTTTT. Amino acids: CASSEESVFDGLNEKLFF.

Here the CDR3 DNA reads TGTGCCAGCAGAGACCGGGGCACGAATGGAAACACCATATATTTT. It encodes CASRDRGTNGNTIYF. The genes are TRBV6-5 and TRBJ1-3; D possibly corresponds to TRBD1 (5 bases). Germline values: CDR1 MNHEY, CDR2 SVGAGI. Trimming removed 6 bases from V and 3 bases from J, with 15 bases in between. The CDR3 has 15 amino acids.

The chain joins TRBV2 to TRBJ1-3, with D tentatively TRBD1 (5 bases). The V and J ends lost 3 bases and 3 bases respectively, with 9 bases between them. CDR1 and CDR2 from the germline V gene are SNHLY and FYNNEI. CDR3 length: 14 residues. The CDR3 bases are TGTGCCAGCAGTGACGGGGGTTTTGGAAACACCATATATTTT. It codes for CASSDGGFGNTIYF.

The genes are TRBV7-6 and TRBJ2-5, with D uncertain. Trimming took off 2 bases at V and 4 bases at J, with 14 bases between the two ends. CDR1 is SGHVS and CDR2 is FNYEAQ in the germline V gene. This CDR3 region has 15 residues. CDR3 coding DNA: TGTGCCAGCAGCTTAATCGCGATGCGTGCAGAGACCCAGTACTTC. This gives the protein CASSLIAMRAETQYF.

The table lists this clone with a count of one. This chain connects TRBV4-3 to TRBJ2-1; D gene unclear. Germline V gene lookup returns CDR1 LGHNA and CDR2 YSLEER. V lost 0 bases to trimming and J lost 10 bases, with 16 bases between them. This CDR3 is built from 15 residues. CDR3 in DNA: TGCGCCAGCAGCCAAGATCGGCGGTCTCTCTGGGAGCAGTTCTTC. It specifies CASSQDRRSLWEQFF.

J is TRBJ1-2 and V is TRBV27; D remains unclear. The CDR3 spans 13 residues. Trimming removed 0 bases from V and 3 bases from J, with 5 bases in between. The germline V gene has CDR1 MNHEY and CDR2 SMNVEV (reference sequence). CDR3 in amino acids: CASSLSPYYGYTF. The CDR3 DNA reads TGTGCCAGCAGTTTATCACCGTACTATGGCTACACCTTC.

The chain links TRBV5-5 to TRBJ1-5; no definite D call. Trimming cost V 1 base and J 9 bases, with 11 bases left between them. The CDR3 is 13 amino acids. Germline loops: CDR1 SGHKS, CDR2 YYEKEE (reference sequence). CDR3 in amino acids: CASSLHGDGPQHF. CDR3 nucleotide sequence: TGTGCCAGCAGCTTGCACGGGGATGGGCCCCAGCATTTT.

This clone was picked up one time. The genes are TRBV29-1 and TRBJ1-2; unclear D gene. Germline V gene data show CDR1 as SQVTM and CDR2 as ANQGSEA. The CDR3 has 11 residues. V was clipped by 4 bases and J by 6 bases, with 9 bases between them. The CDR3 loop reads CSVVGKNGYTF. In DNA, the CDR3 is TGCAGCGTTGTAGGGAAAAATGGCTACACCTTC.

V is TRBV7-9 and J is TRBJ1-6; the D gene is possibly TRBD1 (5 bases). Germline V gene sequence: CDR1 SEHNR, CDR2 FQNEAQ (reference sequence). The CDR3 has 15 residues. With 5 bases removed from V and 8 bases from J, the gap between germline ends came to 16 bases. CDR3 sequence: CASSRLVRGDSPLHF. CDR3 sequence (DNA): TGTGCCAGCAGCCGCCTGGTGCGGGGGGATTCACCCCTCCACTTT.

J is TRBJ1-5 and V is TRBV6-1, with D possibly matching TRBD1 (5 bases). The V end lost 2 bases, the J end lost 7 bases, and 12 bases lay between the germline ends. This CDR3 spans 14 amino acids. Germline lookup yields CDR1 MNHNS and CDR2 SASEGT. DNA for the CDR3: TGTGCCAGCAGTGAACACCCAGGGAACCAGCCCCAGCATTTT. Protein: CASSEHPGNQPQHF.

The rearrangement uses TRBV7-9 and TRBJ2-7; no clear D gene. CDR1 and CDR2 (germline): SEHNR, FQNEAQ (reference sequence). There are 13 residues in the CDR3. V was shortened by 5 bases and J by 0 bases, with 8 bases between the two germline ends. This chain's CDR3 is CASSPVASYEQYF. The CDR3 DNA is TGTGCCAGCAGCCCCGTGGCCTCCTACGAGCAGTACTTC.

The CDR3 region has the DNA TGTGCCAGCACACCAACCTGGGGAACTAATGAAAAACTGTTTTTT. Amino acid sequence: CASTPTWGTNEKLFF. The chain links TRBV7-9 to TRBJ1-4; D remains ambiguous. V was pared by 7 bases and J by 1 base, with 13 bases between. Germline-derived CDR1 and CDR2 are SEHNR and FQNEAQ (reference sequence). There are 15 residues in the CDR3.

The CDR3 is CASKLPGTPVNQPQHF. As DNA, the CDR3 is TGTGCCAGTAAGCTTCCTGGGACCCCAGTCAATCAGCCCCAGCATTTT. The chain links TRBV19 to TRBJ1-5, with D perhaps TRBD1 (5 bases). Germline V lookup: CDR1 LNHDA, CDR2 SQIVND (reference sequence). The CDR3 totals 16 residues. V lost 7 bases to trimming and J lost 3 bases, with 19 bases between them.

The chain joins TRBV20-1 to TRBJ2-1, with no clear D. Between the trimmed V and J ends, which lost 6 bases and 5 bases, there was a span of 8 bases. CDR3 length: 11 residues. Germline CDR1 reads DFQATT; CDR2 reads SNEGSKA (reference sequence). The CDR3 loop reads CSAQTNNEQFF. CDR3 nucleotide sequence: TGCAGTGCCCAAACGAACAATGAGCAGTTCTTC.